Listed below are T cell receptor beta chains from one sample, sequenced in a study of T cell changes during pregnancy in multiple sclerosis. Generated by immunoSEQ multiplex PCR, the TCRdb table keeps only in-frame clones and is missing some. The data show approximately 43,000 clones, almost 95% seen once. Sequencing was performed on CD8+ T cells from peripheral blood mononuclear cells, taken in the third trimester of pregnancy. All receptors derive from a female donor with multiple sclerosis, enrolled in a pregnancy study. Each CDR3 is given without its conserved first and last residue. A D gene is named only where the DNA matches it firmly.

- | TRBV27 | ASSLYMTGELF
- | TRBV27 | ASSSTLGSRAYEQY
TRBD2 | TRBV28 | ASNLLAGGRGNEQF
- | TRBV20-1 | SARGGAL
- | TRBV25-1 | ASSDLGQFDTQY
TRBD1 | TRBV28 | ASSFRAAGQGVQTQY
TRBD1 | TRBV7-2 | ASSWGTGKNQPQH
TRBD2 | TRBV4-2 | ASSPQRLAGHNEQF
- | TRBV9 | ASSVEGQEGNTIY
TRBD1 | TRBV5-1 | ASSLGQGKETQY
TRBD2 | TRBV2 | ASRGLAGDEQY
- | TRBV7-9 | ASSSPQGELF
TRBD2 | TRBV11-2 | ASSNGLDRPYNEQF
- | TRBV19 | ASSWRSSSNQPQH
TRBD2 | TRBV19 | ASTPTSGSYEQY
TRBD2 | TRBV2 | ASGREVNEQF
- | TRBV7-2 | ASSFSSGPDYSYEQY
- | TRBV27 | ASSLSGGGRAVGYT
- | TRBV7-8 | ASSPRGMGETQY
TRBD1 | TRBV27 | ASSLSLAKGQGIGNEQF
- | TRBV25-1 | ASSEYGLRQWGAEAF
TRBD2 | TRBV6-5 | ASSSGRAYEQY
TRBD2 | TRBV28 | ASSSFFLGLAGGTYEQY
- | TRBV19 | ASSTGGAYEQY
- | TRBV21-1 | ASSISATQY
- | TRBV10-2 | ASSESRWGGQRGTDTQY
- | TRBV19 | ARRAGRRRSNQPQH
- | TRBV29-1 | SLFSGASYNEQF
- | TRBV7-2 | ASTVPGKQETQY
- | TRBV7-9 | ASSLGDSPNQPQH
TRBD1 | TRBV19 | ASSILGQGYEQY
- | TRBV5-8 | ASSLGRAYEQY
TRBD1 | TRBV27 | ASSLGQGLWGYT
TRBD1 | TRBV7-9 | ASISGQGATEAF
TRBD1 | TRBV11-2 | ASSVGQGGSDTQY
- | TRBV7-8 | ASSLDGRGNTEAF
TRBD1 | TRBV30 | AWSWTGGVISYT